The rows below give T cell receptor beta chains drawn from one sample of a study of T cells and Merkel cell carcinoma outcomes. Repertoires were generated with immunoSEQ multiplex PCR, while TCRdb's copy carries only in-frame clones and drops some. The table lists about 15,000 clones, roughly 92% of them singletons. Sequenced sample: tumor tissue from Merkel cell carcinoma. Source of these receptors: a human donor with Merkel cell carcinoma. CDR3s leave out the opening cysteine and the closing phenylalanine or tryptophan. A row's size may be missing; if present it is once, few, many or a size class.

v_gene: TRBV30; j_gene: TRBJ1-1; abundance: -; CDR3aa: AWSPKVGTEAF
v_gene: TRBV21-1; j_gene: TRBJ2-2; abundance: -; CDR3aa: ASSKVLIGAGGELF
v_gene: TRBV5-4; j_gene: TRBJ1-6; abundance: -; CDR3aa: ASSLDLGDSPLH
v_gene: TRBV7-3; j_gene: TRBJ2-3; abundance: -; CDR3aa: ASSPDRTQGTQY
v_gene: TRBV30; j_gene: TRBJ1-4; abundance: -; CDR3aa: AWSRRPPTNEKLF
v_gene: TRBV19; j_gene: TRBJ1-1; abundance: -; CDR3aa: ASSIRALTEAF
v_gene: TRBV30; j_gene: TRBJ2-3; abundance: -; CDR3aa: AWSVGSTDTQY
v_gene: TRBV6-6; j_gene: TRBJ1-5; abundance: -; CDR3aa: ASKGGESQH
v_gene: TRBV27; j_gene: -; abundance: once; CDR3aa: ASSLSASISSYEQY
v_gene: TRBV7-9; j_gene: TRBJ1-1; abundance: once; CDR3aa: ASSSTAGETLEAF
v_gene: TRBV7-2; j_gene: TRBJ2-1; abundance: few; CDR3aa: ASSIMAGLYNEQF
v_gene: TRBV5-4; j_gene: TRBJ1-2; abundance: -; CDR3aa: ASSSRDYGYT
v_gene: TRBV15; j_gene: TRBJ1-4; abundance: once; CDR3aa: ATSRDLIGAGGEKLF
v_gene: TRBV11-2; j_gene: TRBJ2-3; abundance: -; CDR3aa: ASSRGASGRRTDTQY
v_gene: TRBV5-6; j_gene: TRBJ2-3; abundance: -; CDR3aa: ASSLLSGDLADTQY
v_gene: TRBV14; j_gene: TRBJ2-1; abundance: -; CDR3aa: ASSLAGGNEQF
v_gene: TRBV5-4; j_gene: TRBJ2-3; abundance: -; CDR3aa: ASSLGGSSTDTQY
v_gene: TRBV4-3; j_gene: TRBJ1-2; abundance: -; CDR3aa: ASSHDIFHYGYT
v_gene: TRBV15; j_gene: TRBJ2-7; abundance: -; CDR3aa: ATSRDRTYEQY
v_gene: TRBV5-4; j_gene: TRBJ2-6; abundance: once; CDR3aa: ASSLRLPGANVLT
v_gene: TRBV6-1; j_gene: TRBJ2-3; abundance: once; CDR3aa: ASSEGLAGGGRRDTQY
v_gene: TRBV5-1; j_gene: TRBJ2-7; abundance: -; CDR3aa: ASSLSSYEQY
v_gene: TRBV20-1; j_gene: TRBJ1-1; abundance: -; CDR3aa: SAKNTEAF
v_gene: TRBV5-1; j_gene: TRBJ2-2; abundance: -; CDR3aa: ASSFMHAGELF
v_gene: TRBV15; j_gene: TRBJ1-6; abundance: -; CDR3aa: ATSRVRDRGLLLYNSPLH
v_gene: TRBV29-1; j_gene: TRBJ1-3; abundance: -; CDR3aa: SVVQGDTIY
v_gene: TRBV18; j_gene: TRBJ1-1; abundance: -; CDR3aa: ASSPPMNTEAF
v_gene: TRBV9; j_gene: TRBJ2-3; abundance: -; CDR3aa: ASRESSGWRDTQY
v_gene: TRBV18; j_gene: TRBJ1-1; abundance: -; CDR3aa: ASSPGKGSDFEAF
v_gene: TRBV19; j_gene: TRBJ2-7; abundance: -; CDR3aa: ASSPGLAREQY
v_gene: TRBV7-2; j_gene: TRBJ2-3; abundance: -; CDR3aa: ASSLTVHSTDTQY